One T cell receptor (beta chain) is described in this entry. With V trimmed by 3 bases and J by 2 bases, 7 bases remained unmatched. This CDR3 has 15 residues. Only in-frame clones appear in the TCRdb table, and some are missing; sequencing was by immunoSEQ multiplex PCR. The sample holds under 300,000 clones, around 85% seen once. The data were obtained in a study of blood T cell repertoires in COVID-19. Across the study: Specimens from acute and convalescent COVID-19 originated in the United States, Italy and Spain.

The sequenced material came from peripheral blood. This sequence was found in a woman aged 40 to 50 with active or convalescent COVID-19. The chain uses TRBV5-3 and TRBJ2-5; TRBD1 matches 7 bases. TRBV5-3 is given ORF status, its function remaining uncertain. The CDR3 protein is CARSSLGQRQETQYF. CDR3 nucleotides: TGTGCCAGAAGCTCCTTGGGACAGAGACAAGAGACCCAGTACTTC.